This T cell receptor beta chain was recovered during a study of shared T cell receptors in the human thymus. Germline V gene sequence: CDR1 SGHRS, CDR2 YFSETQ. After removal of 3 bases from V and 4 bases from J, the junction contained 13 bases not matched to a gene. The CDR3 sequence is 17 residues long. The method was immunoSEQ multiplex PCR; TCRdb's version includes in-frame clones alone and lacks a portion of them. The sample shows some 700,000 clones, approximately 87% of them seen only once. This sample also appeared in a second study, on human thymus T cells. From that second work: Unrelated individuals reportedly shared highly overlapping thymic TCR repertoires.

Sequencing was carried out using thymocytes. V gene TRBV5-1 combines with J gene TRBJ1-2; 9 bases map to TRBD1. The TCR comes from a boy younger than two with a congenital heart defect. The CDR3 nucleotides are TGCGCCAGCAGCTCTCTCCGGACAGGGGATGGGACCTATGGCTACACCTTC. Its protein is CASSSLRTGDGTYGYTF.